Below, 7 T cell receptor beta chains from the same sample are listed, as sequenced in a study of CD8+ T cells in alopecia areata. Extracted RNA was reverse transcribed, and the resulting cDNA served as sequencing template. The data were produced by immunoSEQ multiplex PCR, yet TCRdb's version contains in-frame clones alone and is incomplete. Of around 250,000 clones detected, 65% to 70% appear once; the ten largest clones hold around 1.2%. Here the sequenced sample was CD4+ T cells sorted from blood, taken at week 0. The receptors shown here come from a human donor with alopecia areata.

There are a few counts of this clone. The genes are TRBV29-1 and TRBJ1-5; D is uncertain. CDR1 is SQVTM, CDR2 ANQGSEA, per germline. The V and J ends lost 4 bases and 2 bases respectively, with 9 bases between them. The length of the CDR3 is 13 residues. CDR3 nucleotides: TGCAGCGTTGCGGTCGGCCGCAATCAGCCCCAGCATTTT. Protein product: CSVAVGRNQPQHF.

This chain links TRBV15 with TRBJ2-7, with 9 nucleotides matching TRBD1. After removal of 3 bases from V and 3 bases from J, the junction contained 6 bases not matched to a gene. This CDR3 is built from 15 residues. CDR1 and CDR2 (germline): LNHNV, YYDKDF (reference sequence). The CDR3 region has the DNA TGTGCCACCAGCAGGCCGGGACAGGGTATCTACGAGCAGTACTTC. Translation gives CATSRPGQGIYEQYF. The full variable domain, its missing parts supplied by reference TRBV15 and TRBJ2-7, is DAMVIQNPRYQVTQFGKPVTLSCSQTLNHNVMYWYQQKSSQAPKLLFHYYDKDFNNEADTPDNFQSRRPNTSFCFLDIRSPGLGDTAMYLCATSRPGQGIYEQYFGPGTRLTVT.

This clone has only a few counts. The V gene is TRBV29-1, the J gene TRBJ2-3, with 12 bases lining up with TRBD1. The germline CDR1 and CDR2 sequences are SQVTM and ANQGSEA. The J segment lost 5 bases and the V segment lost 7 bases, leaving 10 bases of the junction unmatched. The CDR3 is made up of 15 amino acids. CDR3 region: CSGTGTGGAVDTQYF. The DNA for the CDR3 is TGCAGCGGGACCGGGACAGGGGGCGCGGTAGATACGCAGTATTTT.

The chain has TRBV13 and TRBJ1-2; 12 bases fit TRBD1. J gave up 12 bases and V 5 bases, and 7 bases lay outside the gene matches. In germline, CDR1 is PRHDT, CDR2 FYEKMQ (reference sequence). The CDR3 is 13 amino acids. CDR3 residues: CASSQPGQGAHTF. Here the CDR3 DNA reads TGTGCCAGCAGCCAACCGGGACAGGGGGCGCACACCTTC.

This chain links TRBV5-1 with TRBJ2-6; no definite D call. CDR1 and CDR2 (germline): SGHRS, YFSETQ. This CDR3 is built from 15 residues. The ends were cut back, 3 bases at V and 0 bases at J, with 7 bases in the middle. CDR3 region: CASSSGSSGANVLTF. CDR3 in DNA: TGCGCCAGCAGCTCCGGGTCCTCTGGGGCCAACGTCCTGACTTTC.

This chain connects TRBV11-2 to TRBJ2-5; D assignment may be TRBD1 or TRBD2 (6 bases each). Germline V gives CDR1 SGHAT, CDR2 FQNNGV. The CDR3 covers 15 residues. The V gene lost 3 bases and the J gene lost 1 base, with 12 bases spanning the gap. The chain's CDR3 is CASSFGGQPQETQYF. The CDR3 DNA follows: TGTGCCAGCAGCTTCGGGGGCCAGCCCCAAGAGACCCAGTACTTC.

The genes are TRBV29-1 and TRBJ1-6; D is perhaps TRBD1 (5 bases). Germline CDR1 SQVTM, CDR2 ANQGSEA. V gave up 6 bases and J gave up 8 bases, with 20 bases separating them. CDR3 size: 15 residues. CDR3 coding DNA: TGCAGCGTCCAGGTCGGAGCAGGGTGGGATTCACCCCTCCACTTT. Translated, it gives CSVQVGAGWDSPLHF.